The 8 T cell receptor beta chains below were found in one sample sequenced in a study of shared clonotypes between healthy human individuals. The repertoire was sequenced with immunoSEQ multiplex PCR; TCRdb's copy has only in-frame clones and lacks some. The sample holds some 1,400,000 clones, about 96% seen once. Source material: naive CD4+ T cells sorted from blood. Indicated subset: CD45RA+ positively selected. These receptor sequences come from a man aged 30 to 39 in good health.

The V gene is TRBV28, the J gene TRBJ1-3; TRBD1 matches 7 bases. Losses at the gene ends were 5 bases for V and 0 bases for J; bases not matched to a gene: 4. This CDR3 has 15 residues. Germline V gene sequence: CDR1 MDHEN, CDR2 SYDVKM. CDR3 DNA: TGTGCCAGCAGTAACAGGGGAGTCTCTGGAAACACCATATATTTT. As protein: CASSNRGVSGNTIYF. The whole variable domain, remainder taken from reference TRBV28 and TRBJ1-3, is DVKVTQSSRYLVKRTGEKVFLECVQDMDHENMFWYRQDPGLGLRLIYFSYDVKMKEKGDIPEGYSVSREKKERFSLILESASTNQTSMYLCASSNRGVSGNTIYFGEGSWLTVV.

CDR3 amino acids: CASSLSGAAGRNTEAFF. CDR3 nucleotides: TGCGCCAGCAGCTTATCAGGGGCCGCGGGAAGGAACACTGAAGCTTTCTTT. The chain has TRBV5-1 and TRBJ1-1; weak D call: TRBD1 (6 bases). The germline V gene encodes CDR1 SGHRS and CDR2 YFSETQ. V was trimmed by 2 bases and J by 1 base, leaving 18 bases between them. This CDR3 contains 17 residues.

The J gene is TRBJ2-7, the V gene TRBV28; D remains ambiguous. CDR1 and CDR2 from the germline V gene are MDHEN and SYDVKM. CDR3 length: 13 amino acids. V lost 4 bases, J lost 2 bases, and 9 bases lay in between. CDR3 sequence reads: CASSSGYPYEQYF. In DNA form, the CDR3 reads TGTGCCAGCAGTTCTGGTTACCCCTACGAGCAGTACTTC.

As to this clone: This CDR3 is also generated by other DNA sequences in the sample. CDR3: CASSQGLAGTYEQYF. Here the CDR3 DNA reads TGTGCCAGCAGCCAGGGACTAGCGGGGACCTACGAGCAGTACTTC. The J gene is TRBJ2-7, the V gene TRBV14; 13 nucleotides align to TRBD2. This CDR3 spans 15 amino acids. The V gene end was trimmed by 3 bases and the J gene end by 2 bases; junction bases not matched to a gene: 1. Germline CDR1 and CDR2: SGHDN and FVKESK.

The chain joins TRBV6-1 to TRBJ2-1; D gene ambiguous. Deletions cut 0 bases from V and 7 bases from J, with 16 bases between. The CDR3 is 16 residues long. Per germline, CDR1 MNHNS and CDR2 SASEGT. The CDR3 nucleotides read TGTGCCAGCAGTGAAGCCTTAGGAAGGGCTATTAATGAGCAGTTCTTC. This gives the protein CASSEALGRAINEQFF.

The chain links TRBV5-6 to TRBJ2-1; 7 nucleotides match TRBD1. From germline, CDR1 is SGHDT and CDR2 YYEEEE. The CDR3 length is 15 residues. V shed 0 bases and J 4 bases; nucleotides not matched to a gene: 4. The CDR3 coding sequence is TGTGCCAGCAGCTTGGCAGGGGGTATTTACAATGAGCAGTTCTTC. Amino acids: CASSLAGGIYNEQFF.

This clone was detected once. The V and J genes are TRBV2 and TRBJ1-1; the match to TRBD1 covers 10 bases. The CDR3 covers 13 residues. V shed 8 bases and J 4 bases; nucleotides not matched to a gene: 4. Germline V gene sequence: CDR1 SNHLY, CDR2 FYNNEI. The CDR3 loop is CASGRTGGTEAFF. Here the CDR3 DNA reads TGTGCCAGCGGGAGGACAGGGGGCACTGAAGCTTTCTTT.

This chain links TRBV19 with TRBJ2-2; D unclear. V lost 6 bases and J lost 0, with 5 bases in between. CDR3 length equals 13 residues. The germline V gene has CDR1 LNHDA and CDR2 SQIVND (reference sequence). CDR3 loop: CASRFANTGELFF. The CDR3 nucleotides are TGTGCCAGTAGATTCGCGAACACCGGGGAGCTGTTTTTT. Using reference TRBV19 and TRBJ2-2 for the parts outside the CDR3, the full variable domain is DGGITQSPKYLFRKEGQNVTLSCEQNLNHDAMYWYRQDPGQGLRLIYYSQIVNDFQKGDIAEGYSVSREKKESFPLTVTSAQKNPTAFYLCASRFANTGELFFGEGSRLTVL.